This T cell receptor (beta chain) comes out of a study of CD8 T cells in ankylosing spondylitis. Findings and limits, study-wide: A TCR beta motif of under 10 highly homologous variants appeared characteristic of ankylosing spondylitis blood.

One entry per CDR3 protein, called by TCRdb with MiXCR from the 5' RACE reads. This sample has about 800,000 distinct CDR3 sequences, with approximately 10% found just once. This CDR3 has 14 amino acids. The V and J ends lost 8 bases and 5 bases respectively, with 16 bases between them. The germline CDR1 and CDR2 sequences are MNHEY and SVGEGT. Details on this clonotype: Antigen unknown.

Sequenced sample: blood, either unsorted or a sorted T cell fraction (not recorded which). The sequence was collected from a male donor with ankylosing spondylitis. V and J are TRBV6-2 or TRBV6-3 and TRBJ1-5; D remains unclear. The CDR3 region is CASLPAGSDQPQHF. The DNA of the CDR3 is TGTGCCAGCTTGCCGGCGGGGTCGGATCAGCCCCAGCATTTT.